The clone carrying this TCR beta chain was counted ten times or more. Its target is not known. The germline CDR1 and CDR2 sequences are DFQATT and SNEGSKA (reference sequence). V lost 5 bases, J lost 1 base, and 3 bases lay in between. This CDR3 has 10 residues. The entry originates in a study of T cells after yellow fever vaccination. Overall study results and limits: A large majority of primary-vaccination clones showed up again after the booster (roughly 96% CD4, around 88% CD8).

TCRdb processed the 5' RACE reads anew with MiXCR; each CDR3 protein has one entry. Here the sample spans hundreds of thousands of distinct CDR3 sequences, 10% to 15% being singletons. The clonotype was recovered from a man aged 25-40 years who received the YFV17D yellow fever vaccine. The chain has TRBV20-1 and TRBJ2-7; D not certain. The material was PBMCs, obtained on the day of the yellow fever booster vaccination. CDR3 residues: CSAGSYEQYF. The CDR3 nucleotides are TGCAGTGCTGGTTCCTACGAGCAGTACTTC.